The clone carrying this T cell receptor (beta chain) has at least ten counts. Antigen: not known. Not a single patient had been given any form of treatment at any point before undergoing thyroid surgery. This sample is part of a study of metastatic and nonmetastatic thyroid tumors. Study as a whole: A comparison of repertoires was made across blood and tumor or nodule tissue from malignant and benign thyroid patients.

As handled by the study authors: Across clinicopathological groups, CDR3 differences served as the basis for building a distant-metastasis classifier for papillary thyroid cancer. Using MiXCR, TCRdb reanalyzed the PCR reads. The V and J calls come from TCRdb's annotation, not from the publication. Of roughly 30,000 clones listed, about 3.9% are singletons. General observations from the study: Reportedly, malignant thyroid tumors had significantly higher TCR beta diversity than benign nodules, in blood and tumor.

Trimming took 1 base from V and 4 from J, leaving 7 bases between them. This CDR3 contains 13 residues. CDR1 and CDR2 (germline): SGHRS, YFSETQ. The receptor was derived from a male donor with papillary thyroid cancer or a benign thyroid nodule (not recorded which). Some clones in this sample may be carry-over from other donors' samples. The material sequenced was blood. The chain has TRBV5-1 and TRBJ2-3, with no clear D. CDR3 DNA sequence: TGCGCCAGCAGCTTGAGGATTTCAGATACGCAGTATTTT. Translating gives CASSLRISDTQYF. Looking up the rest from reference TRBV5-1 and TRBJ2-3 gives the full variable domain: KAGVTQTPRYLIKTRGQQVTLSCSPISGHRSVSWYQQTPGQGLQFLFEYFSETQRNKGNFPGRFSGRQFSNSRSEMNVSTLELGDSALYLCASSLRISDTQYFGPGTRLTVL.